This T cell receptor beta chain was obtained from a study of T cells in Graves' hyperthyroidism and ophthalmopathy. Study-level points and caveats: The model predicted ophthalmopathy a median roughly six months before onset. Using 13 V-J features, a model discriminated ophthalmopathy from stable hyperthyroidism.

CDR3 length equals 14 residues. CDR1 and CDR2 (germline): MNHNS, SASEGT. Deletions cut 8 bases from V and 7 bases from J, with 21 bases between. RNA transcripts gave rise to amplified TCR beta CDR3 regions. The HTBI primer set was used in a first-round RT-PCR of the TCR CDR3. TCRdb called the multiplex PCR reads again in MiXCR, with one record for every CDR3 protein. The sample has 500,000 to 600,000 distinct CDR3 sequences, roughly 46% seen once. This clonotype was detected many times. Its target is unknown. A lack of ophthalmopathy progression within 18 months defined stable Graves' hyperthyroidism. Patients were aged 18 to 65, had disease duration under 2 months, and had newly diagnosed hyperthyroidism.

This receptor was taken from a young woman with Graves' hyperthyroidism. The chain joins TRBV6-1 to TRBJ2-7, with D perhaps TRBD1 (6 bases). Sequencing input: peripheral blood or thyroid tissue (not recorded which). CDR3 loop: CASSGADGLYEQYF. For the CDR3, the DNA is TGTGCCAGCTCAGGGGCGGACGGCCTTTATGAGCAGTACTTC.